This T cell receptor beta chain was captured by sequencing in a study of blood T cell repertoires in COVID-19. Only in-frame clones appear in the TCRdb table, and some are missing; sequencing was by immunoSEQ multiplex PCR. The sample holds around 300,000 clones, approximately 89% seen once. Germline V CDR1 and CDR2: GTSNPN, SVGIG (reference sequence). The CDR3 has 14 residues. V was shortened by 0 bases and J by 9 bases, with 15 bases between the two germline ends. The sequencing input was PBMCs or T cells enriched from blood (not recorded which). The receptor was derived from a woman aged 18-29 years who had recovered from COVID-19. The genes are TRBV30 and TRBJ2-1; D is ambiguous. CDR3 sequence: CAWSVNRVGSEQFF. CDR3 coding DNA: TGTGCCTGGAGTGTAAACCGGGTTGGTAGTGAGCAGTTCTTC.